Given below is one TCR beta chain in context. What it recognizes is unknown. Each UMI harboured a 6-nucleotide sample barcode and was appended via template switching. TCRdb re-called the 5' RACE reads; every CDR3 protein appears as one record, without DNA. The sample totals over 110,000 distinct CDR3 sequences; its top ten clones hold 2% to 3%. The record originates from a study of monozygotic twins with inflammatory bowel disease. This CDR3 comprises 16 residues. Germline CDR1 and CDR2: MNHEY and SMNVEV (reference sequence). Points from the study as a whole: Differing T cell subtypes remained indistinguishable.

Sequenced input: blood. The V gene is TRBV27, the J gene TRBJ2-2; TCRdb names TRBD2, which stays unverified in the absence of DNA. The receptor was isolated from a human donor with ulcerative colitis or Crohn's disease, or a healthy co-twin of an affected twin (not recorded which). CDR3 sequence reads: CASSLGYSGYTGELFF.